The clone carrying this TCR beta chain was seen more than once but under ten times. Its target is not known. The data were taken from a study of CD8+ T cells in alopecia areata. Study results and caveats: Mice gave a clearer picture of TCR sharing than patients did, possibly for HLA-related reasons. Lesional scalp, notably in alopecia totalis/universalis, had clonality above that of normal scalp.

The CDR3 extends over 12 amino acids. In germline, CDR1 is SEHNR, CDR2 FQNEAQ (reference sequence). Trimming took 5 bases from V and 8 from J, leaving 12 bases between them. Sequencing templates came from extracted RNA that was reverse transcribed into cDNA. Repertoires were generated with immunoSEQ multiplex PCR, while TCRdb's copy carries only in-frame clones and drops some. Among approximately 150,000 clones listed, 50% to 65% were seen once. The sample was CD4+ T cells sorted from blood. This chain uses TRBV7-9 with TRBJ1-2; the D gene is possibly TRBD1 (6 bases). The sequence derives from a human donor in good health. This CDR3 is CASSPGARGYTF. The CDR3 coding sequence is TGTGCCAGCAGCCCGGGGGCGCGAGGCTACACCTTC.